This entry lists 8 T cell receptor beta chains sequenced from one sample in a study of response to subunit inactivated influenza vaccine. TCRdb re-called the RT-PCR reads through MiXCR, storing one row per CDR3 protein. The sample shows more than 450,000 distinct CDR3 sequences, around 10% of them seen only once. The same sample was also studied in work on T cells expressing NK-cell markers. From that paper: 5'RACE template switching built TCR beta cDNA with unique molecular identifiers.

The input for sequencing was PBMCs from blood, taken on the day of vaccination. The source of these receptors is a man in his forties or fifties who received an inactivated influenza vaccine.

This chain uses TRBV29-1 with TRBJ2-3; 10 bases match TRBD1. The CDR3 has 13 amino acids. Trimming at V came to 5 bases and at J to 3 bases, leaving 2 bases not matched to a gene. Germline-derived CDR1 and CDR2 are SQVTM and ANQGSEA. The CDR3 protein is CSVWGQGTDTQYF. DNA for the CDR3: TGCAGCGTTTGGGGACAGGGGACAGATACGCAGTATTTT.

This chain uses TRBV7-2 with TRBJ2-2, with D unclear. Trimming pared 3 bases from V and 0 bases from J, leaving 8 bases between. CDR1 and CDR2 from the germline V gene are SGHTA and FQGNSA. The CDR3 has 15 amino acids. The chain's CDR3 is CASSFGRTNTGELFF. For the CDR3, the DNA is TGTGCCAGCAGCTTCGGACGTACGAACACCGGGGAGCTGTTTTTT.

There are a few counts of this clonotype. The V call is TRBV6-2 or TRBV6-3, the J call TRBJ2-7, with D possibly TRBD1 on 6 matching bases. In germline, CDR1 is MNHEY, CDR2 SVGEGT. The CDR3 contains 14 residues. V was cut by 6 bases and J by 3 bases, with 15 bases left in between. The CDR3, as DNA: TGTGCCAGCAGGCAGACAGGTTACTTCTACGAGCAGTACTTC. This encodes CASRQTGYFYEQYF.

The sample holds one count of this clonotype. CDR3 region: CASSVVPGADTEAFF. In DNA, the CDR3 is TGTGCCAGCAGCGTAGTACCAGGGGCAGACACTGAAGCTTTCTTT. The rearrangement joins TRBV9 to TRBJ1-1, with D maybe TRBD1 (6 bases). With 0 bases removed from V and 3 bases from J, the gap between germline ends came to 12 bases. CDR3 length equals 15 residues. Germline V gene sequence: CDR1 SGDLS, CDR2 YYNGEE.

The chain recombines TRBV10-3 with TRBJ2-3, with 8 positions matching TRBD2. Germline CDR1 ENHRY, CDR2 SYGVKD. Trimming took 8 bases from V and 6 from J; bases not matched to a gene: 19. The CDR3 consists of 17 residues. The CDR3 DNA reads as TGTGCCATCGGACCCTATAGGATGAGCCGACTAGCGGATACGCAGTATTTT. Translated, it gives CAIGPYRMSRLADTQYF.

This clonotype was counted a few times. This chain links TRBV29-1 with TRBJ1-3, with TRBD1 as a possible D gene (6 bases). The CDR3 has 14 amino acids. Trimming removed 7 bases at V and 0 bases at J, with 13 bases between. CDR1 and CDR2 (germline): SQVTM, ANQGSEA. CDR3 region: CSGYGGLSGNTIYF. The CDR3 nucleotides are TGCAGCGGGTATGGGGGGCTCTCTGGAAACACCATATATTTT. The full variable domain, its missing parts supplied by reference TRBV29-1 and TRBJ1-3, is SAVISQKPSRDICQRGTSLTIQCQVDSQVTMMFWYRQQPGQSLTLIATANQGSEATYESGFVIDKFPISRPNLTFSTLTVSNMSPEDSSIYLCSGYGGLSGNTIYFGEGSWLTVV.

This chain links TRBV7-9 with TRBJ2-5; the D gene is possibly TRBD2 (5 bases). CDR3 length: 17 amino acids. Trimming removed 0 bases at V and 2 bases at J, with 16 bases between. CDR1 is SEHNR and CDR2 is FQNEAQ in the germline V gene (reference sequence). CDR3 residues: CASSLALAGLQQETQYF. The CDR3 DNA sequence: TGTGCCAGCAGCTTAGCGTTGGCAGGACTGCAACAAGAGACCCAGTACTTC.

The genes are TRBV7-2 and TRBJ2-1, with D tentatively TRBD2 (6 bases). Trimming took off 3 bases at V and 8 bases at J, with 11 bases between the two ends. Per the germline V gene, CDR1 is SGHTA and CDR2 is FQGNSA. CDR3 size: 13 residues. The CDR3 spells CASSFHGGDEQFF. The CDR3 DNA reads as TGTGCCAGCAGCTTTCACGGAGGGGATGAGCAGTTCTTC.